This T cell receptor (beta chain) was retrieved from a study of blood T cells in healthy people across ages. Overall study findings and caveats: Diversity estimates from one million T cells were considered underestimates.

Every sample gave at least 6 micrograms of total RNA when it was extracted. The use of a sample-barcoded 5' primer and a J-beta primer mix characterized a second PCR of roughly 7 to 11 cycles. Every sample returned 2.5 million or more CDR3-containing paired-end reads. TCRdb independently ran MiXCR on the 5' RACE reads; one entry per CDR3 protein. This sample carries roughly 1.9 million distinct CDR3 sequences, roughly two fifths of them seen once, and the ten largest clones take around 23%. This clonotype appeared a single time. The antigen is undetermined. Germline values: CDR1 MDHEN, CDR2 SYDVKM. The CDR3 covers 18 residues. V trimming: 6 bases; J trimming: 5 bases; junction bases outside the gene matches: 20.

The chain employs TRBV28 and TRBJ2-5; 8 positions match TRBD2. The material sequenced was blood. The sequence was collected from a human donor in good health. The CDR3 DNA is TGTGCCAGCAGATCTGATACGATTAGCGGGGCCTGGGGGGAGACCCAGTACTTC. Encoded protein: CASRSDTISGAWGETQYF.